These T cell receptor beta chains were read from a single sample in a study of cytomegalovirus exposure and HLA in healthy donors. The data were produced by immunoSEQ multiplex PCR, yet TCRdb's version contains in-frame clones alone and is incomplete. The sample includes under 250,000 clones, over 75% of them seen just once. Sequencing used PBMCs. The receptors derive from a human donor in good health. Both conserved end residues are part of each CDR3. Fields, in order: J gene, V gene, CDR3 protein.

TRBJ1-1	TRBV19	CASSSAAATEAFF
TRBJ1-4	TRBV7-9	CASSVTGGPNEKLFF
TRBJ2-2	TRBV5-1	CASSLQGASTGELFF
TRBJ2-7	TRBV2	CANRQTTRYEQYF
TRBJ1-2	TRBV28	CASSLGTGGGYGYTF
TRBJ2-1	TRBV25-1	CASRDGGEYNEQFF
TRBJ2-4	TRBV15	CATSGSGRGLAKNIQYF
TRBJ2-7	TRBV6-5	CASSYSWRDPYEQYF
TRBJ2-7	TRBV5-1	CASSPQGRSYEQYF
TRBJ1-1	TRBV10-3	CAIPHWDSKNTEAFF
TRBJ2-1	TRBV28	CASQRGWGSYNEQFF
TRBJ2-3	TRBV10-3	CAISVRDTDTQYF
TRBJ2-1	TRBV7-9	CSSNPQGGTNEQFF
TRBJ2-7	TRBV4-2	CASSQDSTSGAYEQYF
TRBJ2-3	TRBV7-9	CASREGTADTQYF
TRBJ2-1	TRBV5-4	CASSPSLDPAYNEQFF
TRBJ2-1	TRBV5-6	CASSLLAGGDDEQFF
TRBJ2-2	TRBV11-3	CASSLGQGANTGELFF
TRBJ2-5	TRBV18	CASSPSESETQYF
TRBJ2-7	TRBV4-3	CASSQTSGAPYERYF
TRBJ2-1	TRBV6-5	CASRAAGLLYNEQFF
TRBJ1-6	TRBV27	CASTRDRHNSPLHF
TRBJ1-4	TRBV6-1	CASSEAYNLGGPQNEKLFF
TRBJ2-5	TRBV7-3	CASSFGHLQGTQYF
TRBJ2-7	TRBV28	CASSRRQGGYEQYF
TRBJ1-4	TRBV19	CASSSETGGLTNEKLFF
TRBJ1-1	TRBV6-6	CASSLGGRRGTEAFF
TRBJ2-2	TRBV2	CASRVTSGRGGELFF
TRBJ1-5	TRBV29-1	CSVEEEGNQPQHF
TRBJ1-4	TRBV11-3	CASCPTGGLWEKLFF
TRBJ2-3	TRBV19	CASSIEAGTSGMRSDTQYF
TRBJ2-1	TRBV19	CASSEMRTGVLNEQFF
TRBJ2-7	TRBV10-2	CASSSFFQGHYEQYF
TRBJ1-1	TRBV7-2	CASTRDRNTEAFF
TRBJ2-1	TRBV5-5	CASSRGLAPPSYNEQFF
TRBJ1-1	TRBV29-1	CSVQGATEAFF
TRBJ2-7	TRBV29-1	CSVDRGDNLPYEQYF
TRBJ2-5	TRBV19	CASSRDRGETQYF
TRBJ2-7	TRBV6-5	CASTTGPRDEQYF
TRBJ2-5	TRBV6-5	CASSYGAGPHGTQYF
TRBJ1-2	TRBV9	CASSYQTGEARGYTF
TRBJ1-2	TRBV9	CASSVGDRGVYGYTF
TRBJ2-1	TRBV9	CASSTRDSSYNEQFF
TRBJ2-6	TRBV15	CATSSGELIEGANVLTF
TRBJ2-2	TRBV5-1	CASSSLGSGTGELFF
TRBJ1-5	TRBV19	CAPRGSYSNQPQHF
TRBJ1-5	TRBV2	CASSPDYSNQPQHF
TRBJ2-7	TRBV15	CATSRPGGDAQYF
TRBJ2-1	TRBV6-5	CASNGLAGHNEQFF
TRBJ1-2	TRBV6-5	CASSYSKGDSNYGYTF
TRBJ2-7	TRBV20-1	CSASQSYEQYF
TRBJ2-1	TRBV18	CASSPVAGGPDDEQFF
TRBJ2-5	TRBV7-9	CSSSSPPGLETQYF
TRBJ1-5	TRBV18	CASSPARDTDWHQPQHF
TRBJ1-1	TRBV28	CASSTSSGTTEAFF
TRBJ1-2	TRBV10-3	CAITPGQGHYGYTF
TRBJ1-1	TRBV2	CASTRGSTEAFF